The TCR beta chain described here comes from a study of beta chain features in type 1 diabetes. Broader study findings: PCR might show a preference for shorter templates, equally across patients and controls. Insertions were fewer and deletions more numerous at VDJ junctions in type 1 diabetes patients. Small HLA sub-analyses could not settle whether HLA shapes TCRB rearrangement. cDNA-based sequencing might over-represent cells highly expressing TCR.

This clone came up a few times. The antigen remains unidentified. The identical CDR3 is also encoded by other nucleotide sequences in the sample. The whole isolated RNA underwent reverse transcription, so sequencing captured expressed TCRB transcripts. Sequenced by immunoSEQ multiplex PCR; TCRdb stores in-frame clones only, minus some. The data show 300,000 to 400,000 clones, around 12% seen once. Source material: naive CD4+ T cells from blood. The receptor was derived from a man younger than 35 in good health.

The CDR3 protein is CASSVSGVSSYEQYF. Written as DNA, the CDR3 is TGTGCCAGCAGCGTTAGCGGGGTTAGCTCCTACGAGCAGTACTTC. This sequence joins TRBV9 and TRBJ2-7; 8 bases are a match to TRBD2. CDR3 length: 15 residues. Germline assignment: CDR1 SGDLS and CDR2 YYNGEE. The ends lost 2 bases at V and 0 bases at J; junction bases unmatched: 4. Based on the CDR3 plus reference TRBV9 and TRBJ2-7, the full variable domain is DSGVTQTPKHLITATGQRVTLRCSPRSGDLSVYWYQQSLDQGLQFLIQYYNGEERAKGNILERFSAQQFPDLHSELNLSSLELGDSALYFCASSVSGVSSYEQYFGPGTRLTVT.